These T cell receptor beta chains were read from a single sample in a study of read filtering for tumor transcriptome and immune sequencing. TCRdb reprocessed the reads with MiXCR, giving one entry per CDR3 protein. The sample contains approximately 150,000 distinct CDR3 sequences, less than 15% of which appear only once. Source material: a population of CD138-negative cells sorted from bone marrow. The receptors originated from a donor aged 40 or older with multiple myeloma. The CDR3 runs from the conserved cysteine through the conserved F or W. A D gene is named only where the DNA matches it firmly. Size values are once, few and many counts, or a class for expanded clones, and some rows have none.

d_gene,v_gene,j_gene,abundance,CDR3nt,CDR3aa
.,TRBV19,TRBJ2-1,many,TGTGCCTCGCGAGGCGGAATAAATGAGCAGTTCTTC,CASRGGINEQFF
.,TRBV19,TRBJ2-1,many,TGTGCCAGTCGGAGCTCCTACAATGAGCAGTTCTTC,CASRSSYNEQFF
TRBD2,TRBV7-2,TRBJ2-1,many,TGTGCCAGCACCCCCTACGGGACTAGTTTGAATGAGCAGTTCTTC,CASTPYGTSLNEQFF
.,TRBV11-2,TRBJ2-1,.,TGTGCCAGCAGCTTAGGTTCTTTGGTGGGCAATGAGCAGTTCTTC,CASSLGSLVGNEQFF
TRBD2,TRBV20-1,TRBJ2-3,few,TGCAGTGCTACACTAGCGGGAGGAGATACGCAGTATTTT,CSATLAGGDTQYF
.,TRBV20-1,TRBJ2-1,many,TGCAGTGCTAGAGATCGGGGTGTAAATGCCTACAATGAGCAGTTCTTC,CSARDRGVNAYNEQFF
.,TRBV7-9,TRBJ2-2,few,TGTGCCAGCATGTTTGGCGGGAAGAACACCGGGGAGCTGTTTTTT,CASMFGGKNTGELFF
.,TRBV6-2/TRBV6-3,TRBJ1-3,many,TGTGCCAGCAGCACCGGGGCATCCTCTGGAAACACCATATATTTT,CASSTGASSGNTIYF
.,TRBV19,TRBJ2-7,few,TGTGCCAGTAGTACAGGGATTATGTCCTACGAGCAGTACTTC,CASSTGIMSYEQYF
TRBD2,TRBV20-1,TRBJ2-1,.,TGCAGTGCTAGAGATGGTAGGGAGGGCCGAGGAAATGAGCAGTTCTTC,CSARDGREGRGNEQFF
.,TRBV30,TRBJ1-4,many,TGTGCCTGGAGCCATCCCGTAGGAGGCTCTTTT,CAWSHPVGGSF
TRBD2,TRBV12-3/TRBV12-4,TRBJ2-4,many,TGTGCCAGCAGTTCCGGACTAGCGGAGACAACATTAGCCAAAAACATCCAGTACTTC,CASSSGLAETTLAKNIQYF
TRBD1,TRBV30,TRBJ1-2,many,TGTGCCTGGAGTGCCCCGGGACAGCCCTATGGCTACACCTTC,CAWSAPGQPYGYTF
TRBD2,TRBV7-3,TRBJ2-1,many,TGTGCCAGCAGCTTTGATGCGGGGGCCTACAATGAGCAGTTCTTC,CASSFDAGAYNEQFF
.,TRBV5-1,TRBJ2-3,many,TGCGCCAGCAGCTCCTTGAAAATTGATACGCAGTATTTT,CASSSLKIDTQYF
.,TRBV7-9,TRBJ2-3,.,TGTGCCAGCAGCGACACAGGTACGCAGTATTTT,CASSDTGTQYF
TRBD1,TRBV20-1,TRBJ2-7,few,TGCAGTGCTCGGGGACAGGGGTTGACTTACGAGCAGTACTTC,CSARGQGLTYEQYF
.,TRBV13,TRBJ2-1,many,TGTGCCAGCAGCCCCCACAGGGTGAGAAATGAGCAGTTCTTC,CASSPHRVRNEQFF
TRBD2,TRBV19,TRBJ2-3,.,TGTGCCAGTACCCGACTAGCATTCGTGACAGATACGCAGTATTTT,CASTRLAFVTDTQYF
.,TRBV9,TRBJ2-6,many,TGTGCCAGCAGCGCCGAGACTGGGGCCAACGTCCTGACTTTC,CASSAETGANVLTF
TRBD1,TRBV7-9,TRBJ2-7,many,TGTGCCAGCAGCCGACAGGGGGCGGCGTACGAGCAGTACTTC,CASSRQGAAYEQYF
.,TRBV12-5,TRBJ2-7,many,TGTGCTAGTGGTTTGGCCGGGTCCAGGGGCCACGAGCAGTACTTC,CASGLAGSRGHEQYF
TRBD1,TRBV11-2,TRBJ2-5,few,TGTGCCAGCAGCCCTCCCGGACAGGGGAAGGGGACCCAGTACTTC,CASSPPGQGKGTQYF
.,TRBV9,TRBJ2-2,many,TGTGCCAGCAGCGCTCCAGGGGTGGTCACCGGGGAGCTGTTTTTT,CASSAPGVVTGELFF
TRBD2,TRBV4-3,TRBJ2-1,many,TGCGCCAGCAGCCCTATAGCGGGAGAGTTACGTGAGCAGTTCTTC,CASSPIAGELREQFF
.,TRBV10-3,TRBJ2-1,many,TGTGCCATCAGTGACCGGGGCAGGGGTGGCGATGAGCAGTTCTTC,CAISDRGRGGDEQFF
.,TRBV11-3,TRBJ1-1,many,TGTGCCAGCAGCTGGCCCTCAGGCCCTAGCACTGAAGCTTTCTTT,CASSWPSGPSTEAFF
.,TRBV7-9,TRBJ2-7,many,TGTGCCAGCAGCTTTTCAGCGTACGAGCAGTACTTC,CASSFSAYEQYF
TRBD1,TRBV7-9,TRBJ2-7,many,TGTGCCAGCAGCTCCGCCGGGACAGGGGGCGTACACGAGCAGTACTTC,CASSSAGTGGVHEQYF
.,TRBV7-9,TRBJ2-2,few,TGTGCTAGCAGCGTCCTGACTACTTTACCCCCCTCCGGGGAGCTGTTTTTT,CASSVLTTLPPSGELFF
.,TRBV6-2/TRBV6-3,TRBJ2-7,many,TGTGCCATCCAACCCCGGGACGTCTCCTACGAGCAGTACTTC,CAIQPRDVSYEQYF
.,TRBV12-3/TRBV12-4,TRBJ2-1,.,TGTGCCAGCAGTTCGGGAACCCAACATGGAAATGAGCAGTTCTTC,CASSSGTQHGNEQFF
TRBD1,TRBV27,TRBJ1-1,many,TGTGCCAGCAACCGGGGGGACAGCAGCCTGAACACTGAAGCTTTCTTT,CASNRGDSSLNTEAFF
TRBD2,TRBV19,TRBJ2-7,many,TGTGCCAGTAGTAGAGTAGCGGGGGGATCCCCCTACGAGCAGTACTTC,CASSRVAGGSPYEQYF
TRBD2,TRBV7-9,TRBJ2-3,many,TGTGCCAGCAGCTTGGCTCTAGCGGACACAGATACGCAGTATTTT,CASSLALADTDTQYF
.,TRBV7-9,TRBJ1-1,few,TGTGCCAGCAGCCAACGCGCCGCAGGGTCTCCTGAAGCTTTCTTT,CASSQRAAGSPEAFF
TRBD2,TRBV6-5,TRBJ2-5,.,TGTGCCAGCAGTTACACCAGTGAAGCGGGAGTCGAGACCCAGTACTTC,CASSYTSEAGVETQYF
TRBD1,TRBV20-1,TRBJ1-6,many,TGCAGTGCTAGAGGCCCTGGACAGGAGGGTTCACCCCTCCACTTT,CSARGPGQEGSPLHF
.,TRBV27,TRBJ2-7,many,TGTGCCAGCACCAGACTAGATTCTCCTTACGAGCAGTACTTC,CASTRLDSPYEQYF
TRBD1,TRBV4-1,TRBJ2-7,many,TGCGCCAGCAGCCAAGCTGGGGCCGGGACAGATTTTTCCTACGAGCAGTACTTC,CASSQAGAGTDFSYEQYF
.,TRBV19,TRBJ2-1,many,TGTGCCAGTAGTATAGTAGGCGGAGACTACAATGAGCAGTTCTTC,CASSIVGGDYNEQFF
.,TRBV13,TRBJ2-7,many,TGTGCCAGCAGCTCCCGGGACTTTCCCTACGAGCAGTACTTC,CASSSRDFPYEQYF
.,TRBV5-1,TRBJ1-1,many,TGCGCCAGCAGTTTGGGTACAGACACTGAAGCTTTCTTT,CASSLGTDTEAFF
TRBD1,TRBV4-3,TRBJ2-1,many,TGCGCCAGCAGCCCAGGGACAGGGACGTACAATGAGCAGTTCTTC,CASSPGTGTYNEQFF
TRBD2,TRBV13,TRBJ2-7,.,TGTACCAGCAGCGTGTCAGGGGGACTAGCGGGAACCTACGAGCAGTACTTC,CTSSVSGGLAGTYEQYF
.,TRBV24-1,TRBJ2-2,many,TGTGCCACCAAATCCCGCCCCGACACCGGGGAGCTGTTTTTT,CATKSRPDTGELFF